This T cell receptor (beta chain) is from a study of T-cell reconstitution after alpha-beta-depleted transplantation in children. This clonotype has at least ten counts. Unique molecular identifiers were used in preparing the TCRbeta library. TCRdb re-analysed the PCR reads in MiXCR, keeping a single row per CDR3 protein. In the table there are 100,000 to 120,000 distinct CDR3 sequences, 10% of which are singletons. V shed 4 bases, J shed 4 bases, and the junction held 10 bases outside the gene matches. Germline CDR1 and CDR2: LGHNA and YSLEER. The CDR3 loop spans 17 amino acids. The chain joins TRBV4-3 to TRBJ1-2, with 12 bases fitting TRBD1. The sample here was PBMCs from the stem cell graft donor, taken from the stem cell graft. The source of this sequence is a human donor who donated a stem cell graft to a child with acute lymphoblastic leukemia. The CDR3, as DNA: TGCGCCAGCAGCCCCCAGGGACAGGGGGCGCGTGGCTATGGCTACACCTTC. It codes for CASSPQGQGARGYGYTF.